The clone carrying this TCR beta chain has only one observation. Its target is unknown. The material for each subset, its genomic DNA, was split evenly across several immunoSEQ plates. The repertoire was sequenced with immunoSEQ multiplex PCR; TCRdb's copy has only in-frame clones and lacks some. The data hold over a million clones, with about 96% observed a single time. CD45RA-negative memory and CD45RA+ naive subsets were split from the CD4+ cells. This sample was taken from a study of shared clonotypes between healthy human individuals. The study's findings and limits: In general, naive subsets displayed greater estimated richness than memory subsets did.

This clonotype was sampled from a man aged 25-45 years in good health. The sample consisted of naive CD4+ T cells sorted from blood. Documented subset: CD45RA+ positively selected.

The CDR3 sequence: CASSLGTLLYNNEQFF. CDR3 sequence (DNA): TGCGCCAGCAGCCTGGGGACTCTCCTCTACAACAATGAGCAGTTCTTC. The rearrangement uses TRBV5-1 and TRBJ2-1, with D maybe TRBD2 (6 bases). Between the trimmed V and J ends, which lost 4 bases and 5 bases, there was a span of 19 bases. CDR1 is SGHRS, CDR2 YFSETQ, per germline. The CDR3 consists of 16 residues.